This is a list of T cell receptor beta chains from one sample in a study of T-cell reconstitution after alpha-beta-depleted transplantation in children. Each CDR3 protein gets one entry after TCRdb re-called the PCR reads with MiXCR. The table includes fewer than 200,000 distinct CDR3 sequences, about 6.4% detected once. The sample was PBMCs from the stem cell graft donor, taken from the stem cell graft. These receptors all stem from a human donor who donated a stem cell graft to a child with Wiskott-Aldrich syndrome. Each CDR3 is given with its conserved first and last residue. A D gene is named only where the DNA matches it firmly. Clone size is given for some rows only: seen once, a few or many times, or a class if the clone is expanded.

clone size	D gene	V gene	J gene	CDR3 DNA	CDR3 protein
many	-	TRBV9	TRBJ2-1	TGTGCCAGCTCAAGGAGGGGCGATCACAATGAGCAGTTCTTC	CASSRRGDHNEQFF
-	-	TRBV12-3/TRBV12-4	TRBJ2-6	TGTGCCAGCAGTTTGCCTCCGCGGGGTTCTGGGGCCAACGTCCTGACTTTC	CASSLPPRGSGANVLTF
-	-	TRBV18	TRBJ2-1	TGTGCCAGCCAGAACCCCAGTTTCCTCTACAATGAGCAGTTCTTC	CASQNPSFLYNEQFF
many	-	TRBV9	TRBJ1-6	TGTGCCAGCAGCGTAGCCGGGGCTTATGATTCACCCCTCCACTTT	CASSVAGAYDSPLHF
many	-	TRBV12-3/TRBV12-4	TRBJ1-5	TGTGCCAGCAGCCGGGACTCCGGGTCCCAGCATTTT	CASSRDSGSQHF
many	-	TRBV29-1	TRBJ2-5	TGCAGCGTTAAAAGGGCGTCCCAAGAGACCCAGTACTTC	CSVKRASQETQYF
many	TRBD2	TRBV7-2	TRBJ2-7	TGTGCCAGCAGCTTCGGACTAGCGGGACGGGAGCAGTACTTC	CASSFGLAGREQYF
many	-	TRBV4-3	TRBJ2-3	TGCGCCAGCAGCCAAGGCCCCCTTGAGGCAGATACGCAGTATTTT	CASSQGPLEADTQYF
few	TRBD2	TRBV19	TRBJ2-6	TGTGCCAGTAGGTCCGAGAGGACTAGCGCTCCCTCTGGGGCCAACGTCCTGACTTTC	CASRSERTSAPSGANVLTF
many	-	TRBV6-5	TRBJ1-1	TGTGCCAGCAGTTACACGGGGGGCTTCGGCACTGAAGCTTTCTTT	CASSYTGGFGTEAFF
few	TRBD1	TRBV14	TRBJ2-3	TGTGCCAGCAGACTCACAGGGGACCCAGATACGCAGTATTTT	CASRLTGDPDTQYF
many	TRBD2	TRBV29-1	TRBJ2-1	TGCAGCGCTCAGGCGGTACATGGGACTAGCGGGAGCCCGGCCTCCTACAATGAGCAGTTCTTC	CSAQAVHGTSGSPASYNEQFF
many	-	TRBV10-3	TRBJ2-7	TGTGCCATCAGTGTCTATGGACTGGGCGAGCAGTACTTC	CAISVYGLGEQYF
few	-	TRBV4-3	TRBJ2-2	TGCGCCAGCAGCCAAAGGGGCTCGGCCGGGGAGCTGTTTTTT	CASSQRGSAGELFF
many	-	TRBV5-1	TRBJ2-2	TGCGCCAGCAGCGTAATGTGGGGGAACACCGGGGAGCTGTTTTTT	CASSVMWGNTGELFF
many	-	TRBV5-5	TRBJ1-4	TGTGCCAGCAGCATGCAAGGGGTCCCTAATGAAAAACTGTTTTTT	CASSMQGVPNEKLFF
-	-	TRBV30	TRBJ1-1	TGTGCCTGGAAAAGGGGTGCGACTGAAGCTTTCTTT	CAWKRGATEAFF
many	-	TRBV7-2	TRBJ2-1	TGTGCCAGCAGCGAGACATACTACAATGAGCAGTTCTTC	CASSETYYNEQFF
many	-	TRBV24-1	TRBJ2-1	TGTGCCACCAGTGATCGTGGTAGGGGGTCTTCCTACAATGAGCAGTTCTTC	CATSDRGRGSSYNEQFF
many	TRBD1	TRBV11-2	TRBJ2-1	TGTGCCAGCAGCCGAATTGACAGGGGTTACAATGAGCAGTTCTTC	CASSRIDRGYNEQFF
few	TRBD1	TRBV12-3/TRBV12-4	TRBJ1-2	TGTGCCAGCAGTGGAGAGCGACAGGGGAATGGCTACACCTTC	CASSGERQGNGYTF
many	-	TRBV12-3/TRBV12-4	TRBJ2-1	TGTGCCAGCAGCCGCGTTGTGGGGAATGAGCAGTTCTTC	CASSRVVGNEQFF
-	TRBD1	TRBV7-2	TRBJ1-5	TGTGCCAGCAGCTTAGGGACAGGGAATAAACAGCCCCAGCATTTT	CASSLGTGNKQPQHF
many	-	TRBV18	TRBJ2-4	TGTGCCACCAACAAGGAGGGGACCATTCAGTACTTC	CATNKEGTIQYF
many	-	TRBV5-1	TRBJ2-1	TGCGCCAGCAGCCCACTGGGACCCTACAATGAGCAGTTCTTC	CASSPLGPYNEQFF
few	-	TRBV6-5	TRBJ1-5	TGTGCGGCGTCTCGGGCAGGGAATCAGCCCCAGCATTTT	CAASRAGNQPQHF
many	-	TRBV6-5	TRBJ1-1	TGTGCCAGCATCAGAGACAGATACGAAGCTTTCTTT	CASIRDRYEAFF
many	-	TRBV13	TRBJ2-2	TGTGCCAGCAGCCTTGACTTGGAGCTGTTTTTT	CASSLDLELFF
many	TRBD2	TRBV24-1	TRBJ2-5	TGTGCCACCAGTGACCGGACTAGCGGGGCGTACCAAGAGACCCAGTACTTC	CATSDRTSGAYQETQYF
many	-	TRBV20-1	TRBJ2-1	TGCAGTGCTAGAGATAGTAGGGGATTCAATGAGCAGTTCTTC	CSARDSRGFNEQFF
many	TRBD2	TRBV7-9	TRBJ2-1	TGTGCCAGCAGCCCGACTAGCGGGAGCTCCTACAATGAGCAGTTCTTC	CASSPTSGSSYNEQFF
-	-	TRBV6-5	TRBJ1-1	TGTGCCAGCAGTTACTTTTACGAGAACACTGAAGCTTTCTTT	CASSYFYENTEAFF
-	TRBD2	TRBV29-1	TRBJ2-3	TGCAGCGACCTGCTAGCGGGGCGTACGCAGTATTTT	CSDLLAGRTQYF
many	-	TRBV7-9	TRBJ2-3	TGTGCCAGCAGCTCCCCGGCGTTTGGCACAGATACGCAGTATTTT	CASSSPAFGTDTQYF
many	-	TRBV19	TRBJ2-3	TGTGCCAGTAGCCCCGGTGATACGCAGTATTTT	CASSPGDTQYF
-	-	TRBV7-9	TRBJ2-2	TGTGCCAGCAGCTTAACGGAACCCCGCATCGAGGGCGGGGAGCTGTTTTTT	CASSLTEPRIEGGELFF
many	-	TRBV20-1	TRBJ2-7	TGCAGTGCGAAGCGGGGACACTCCTACGAGCAGTACTTC	CSAKRGHSYEQYF
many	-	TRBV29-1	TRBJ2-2	TGCAGCGTTGGAAAGGGGGTTCTCGGCGGGGAGCTGTTTTTT	CSVGKGVLGGELFF
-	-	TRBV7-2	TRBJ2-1	TGTGCCAGCAGGAGGGGGAGACGATTATACAATGAGCAGTTCTTC	CASRRGRRLYNEQFF